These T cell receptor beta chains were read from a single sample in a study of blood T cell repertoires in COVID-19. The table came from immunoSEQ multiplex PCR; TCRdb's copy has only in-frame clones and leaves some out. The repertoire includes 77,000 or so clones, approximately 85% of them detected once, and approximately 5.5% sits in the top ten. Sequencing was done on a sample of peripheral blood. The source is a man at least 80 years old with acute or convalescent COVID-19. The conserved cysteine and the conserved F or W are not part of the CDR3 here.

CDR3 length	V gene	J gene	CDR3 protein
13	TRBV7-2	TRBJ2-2	ASSLVRGATGELF
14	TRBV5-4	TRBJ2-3	ASSLWTSGGWDTQY
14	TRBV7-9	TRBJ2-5	ASSLPRTGGQETQY
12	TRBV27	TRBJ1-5	ASSSTGGSQPQH
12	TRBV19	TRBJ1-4	ASSIPGSNEKLF
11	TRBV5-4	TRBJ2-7	ASSSTGSYEQY
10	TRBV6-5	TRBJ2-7	ASRQGFFEQY
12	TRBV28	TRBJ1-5	ASRPKYSNQPQH
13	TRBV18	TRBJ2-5	ASSPSRGVFETQY
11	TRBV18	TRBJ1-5	ASDRDPGQPQH
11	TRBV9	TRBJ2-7	ASGEGTGTEQY